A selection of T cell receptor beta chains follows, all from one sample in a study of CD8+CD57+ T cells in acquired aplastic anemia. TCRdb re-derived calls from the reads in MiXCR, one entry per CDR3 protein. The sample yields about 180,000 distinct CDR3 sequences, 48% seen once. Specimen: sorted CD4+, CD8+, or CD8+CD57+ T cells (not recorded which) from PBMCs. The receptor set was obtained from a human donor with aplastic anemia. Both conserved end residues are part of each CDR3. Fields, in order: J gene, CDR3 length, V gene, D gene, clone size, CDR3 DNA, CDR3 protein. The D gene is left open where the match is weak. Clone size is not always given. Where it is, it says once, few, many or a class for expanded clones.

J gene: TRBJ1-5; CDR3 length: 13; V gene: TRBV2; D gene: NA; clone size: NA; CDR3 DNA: TGTGCCAGCCGCAGGGATAGCAATCAGCCCCAGCATTTT; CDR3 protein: CASRRDSNQPQHF
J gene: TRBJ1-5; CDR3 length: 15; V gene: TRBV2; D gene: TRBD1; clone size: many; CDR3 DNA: TGTGCCAGCAGGGACCGGGACAGGGTAAATCAGCCCCAGCATTTT; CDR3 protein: CASRDRDRVNQPQHF
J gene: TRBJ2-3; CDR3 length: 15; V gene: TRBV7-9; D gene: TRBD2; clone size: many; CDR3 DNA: TGTGCCAGCAGCCCACTAGCGGCTAGCACAGATACGCAGTATTTT; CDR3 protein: CASSPLAASTDTQYF
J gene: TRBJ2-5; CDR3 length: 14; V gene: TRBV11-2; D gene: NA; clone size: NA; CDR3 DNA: TGTGCCAGCAGCTTAGCTATTCAGATGGAGACCCAGTACTTC; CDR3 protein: CASSLAIQMETQYF
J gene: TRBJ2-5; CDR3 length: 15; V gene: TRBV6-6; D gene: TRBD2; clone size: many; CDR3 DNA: TGTGCCAGCAGTTACACGGCTAGCGGACAAGAGACCCAGTACTTC; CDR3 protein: CASSYTASGQETQYF
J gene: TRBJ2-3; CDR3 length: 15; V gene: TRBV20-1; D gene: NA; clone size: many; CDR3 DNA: TGCAGTGCTAGAGATGCGGCTAGCCCCAGAAATACGCAGTATTTT; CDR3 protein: CSARDAASPRNTQYF
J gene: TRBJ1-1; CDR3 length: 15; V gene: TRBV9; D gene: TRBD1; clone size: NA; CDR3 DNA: TGTGCCAGCAGCGTTAACACAGGGGGCGGCACTGAAGCTTTCTTT; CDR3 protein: CASSVNTGGGTEAFF
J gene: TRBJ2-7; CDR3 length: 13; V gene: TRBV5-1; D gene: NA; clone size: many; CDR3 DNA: TGCGCCAGCAGCTGGGGTACGGGACCCGAGCAGTACTTC; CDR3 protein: CASSWGTGPEQYF
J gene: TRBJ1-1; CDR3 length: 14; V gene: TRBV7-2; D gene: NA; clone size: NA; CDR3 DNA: TGTGCCAGCAGCTTAAGAAAGGGGCACACTGAAGCTTTCTTT; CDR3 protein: CASSLRKGHTEAFF
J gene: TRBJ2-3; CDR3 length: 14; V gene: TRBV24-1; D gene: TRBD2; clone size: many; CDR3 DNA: TGTGCCACCCGATCTACTAGCGCCTCAGATACGCAGTATTTT; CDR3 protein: CATRSTSASDTQYF
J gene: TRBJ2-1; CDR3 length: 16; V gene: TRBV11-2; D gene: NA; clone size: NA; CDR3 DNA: TGTGCCAGCAGCCAGTCCGGGAACCTACCTTACAATGAGCAGTTCTTC; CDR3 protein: CASSQSGNLPYNEQFF
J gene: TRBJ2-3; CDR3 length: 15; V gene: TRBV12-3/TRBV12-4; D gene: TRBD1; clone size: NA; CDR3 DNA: TGTGCCAGCAGTCCGCCAGTCGGGACAGGGGACACGCAGTATTTT; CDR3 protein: CASSPPVGTGDTQYF
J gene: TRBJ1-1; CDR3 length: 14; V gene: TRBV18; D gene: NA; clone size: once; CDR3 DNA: TGTGCCAGCTCACCACCGTCAGGGGTCACTGAAGCTTTCTTT; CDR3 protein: CASSPPSGVTEAFF
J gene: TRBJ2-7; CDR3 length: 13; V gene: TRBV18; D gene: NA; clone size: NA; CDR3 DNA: TGTGCCAGCTCACGTTTTGACATCCACGAGCAGTACTTC; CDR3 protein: CASSRFDIHEQYF
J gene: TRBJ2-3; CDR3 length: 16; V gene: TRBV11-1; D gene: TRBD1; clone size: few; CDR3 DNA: TGTGCCAGCAGCTTTACCGGGACAGGGGGCACAGATACGCAGTATTTT; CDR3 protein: CASSFTGTGGTDTQYF
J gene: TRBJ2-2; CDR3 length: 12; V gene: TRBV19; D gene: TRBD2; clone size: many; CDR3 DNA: TGTGCCAGTCGACTAGCGGGAGGGGAGCTGTTTTTT; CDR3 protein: CASRLAGGELFF
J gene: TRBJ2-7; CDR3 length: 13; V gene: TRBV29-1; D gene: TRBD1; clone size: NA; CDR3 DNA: TGCAGCGTTAGGACAGGGCGGGCCTACGAGCAGTACTTC; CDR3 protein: CSVRTGRAYEQYF
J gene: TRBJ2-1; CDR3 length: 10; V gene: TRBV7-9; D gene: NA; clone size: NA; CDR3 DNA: TGTGCCAGCAGCCATGGGGAGCAGTTCTTC; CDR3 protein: CASSHGEQFF
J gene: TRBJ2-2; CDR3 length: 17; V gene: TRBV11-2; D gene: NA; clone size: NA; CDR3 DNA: TGTGCCAGCAGCTCTCATGCTCCCCGGGCGAACACCGGGGAGCTGTTTTTT; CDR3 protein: CASSSHAPRANTGELFF
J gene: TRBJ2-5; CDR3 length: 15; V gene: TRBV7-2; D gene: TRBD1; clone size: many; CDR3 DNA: TGTGCCAGCAGCTTACATGCAGGGGGCCGCGAGACCCAGTACTTC; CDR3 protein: CASSLHAGGRETQYF
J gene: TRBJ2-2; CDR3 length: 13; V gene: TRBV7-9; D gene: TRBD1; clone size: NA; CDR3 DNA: TGTGCCAGCAGCGGACAGGGCACCGGGGAGCTGTTTTTT; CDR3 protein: CASSGQGTGELFF
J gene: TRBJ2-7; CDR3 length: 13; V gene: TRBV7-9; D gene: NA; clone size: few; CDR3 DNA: TGTGCCACCCAGCTAAGAAACGGCTACGAGCAGTACTTC; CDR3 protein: CATQLRNGYEQYF
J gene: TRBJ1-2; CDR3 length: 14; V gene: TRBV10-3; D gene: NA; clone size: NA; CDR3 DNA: TGTGCCATCAGGGGCCAGGGGCTGAACTATGGCTACACCTTC; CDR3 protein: CAIRGQGLNYGYTF
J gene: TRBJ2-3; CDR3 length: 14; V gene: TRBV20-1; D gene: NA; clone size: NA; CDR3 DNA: TGCAGTGCTAGCCCAGGGACCTTCACAGATACGCAGTATTTT; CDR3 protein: CSASPGTFTDTQYF
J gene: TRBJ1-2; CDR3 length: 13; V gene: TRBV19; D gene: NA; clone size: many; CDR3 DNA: TGTGCCAGTAGTATATGGGAGTCCTATGGCTACACCTTC; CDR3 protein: CASSIWESYGYTF
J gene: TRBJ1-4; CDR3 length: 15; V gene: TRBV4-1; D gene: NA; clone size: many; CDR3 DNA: TGCGCCAGCAGCCAAAGGGGTCAGGCCAATGAAAAACTGTTTTTT; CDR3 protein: CASSQRGQANEKLFF
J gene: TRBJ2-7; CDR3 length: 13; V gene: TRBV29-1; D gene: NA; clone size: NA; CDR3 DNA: TGCAGCGTTGGTCTCCAGGTCCCCTACGAGCAGTACTTC; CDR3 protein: CSVGLQVPYEQYF
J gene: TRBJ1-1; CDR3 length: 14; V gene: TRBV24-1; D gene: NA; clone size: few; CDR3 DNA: TGTGCCAGCAGTCTGGGGATCTCGAACACTGAAGCTTTCTTT; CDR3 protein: CASSLGISNTEAFF
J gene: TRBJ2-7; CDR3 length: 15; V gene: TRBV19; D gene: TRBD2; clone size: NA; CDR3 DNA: TGTGCCAGTAGTATAGGCGGAGCGGGGGACTGCGAGCAGTACTTC; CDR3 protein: CASSIGGAGDCEQYF
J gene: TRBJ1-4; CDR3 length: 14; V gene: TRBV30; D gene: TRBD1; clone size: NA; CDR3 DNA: TGTGCCTGGAGTGGGGACAGCGCTAATGAAAAACTGTTTTTT; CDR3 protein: CAWSGDSANEKLFF
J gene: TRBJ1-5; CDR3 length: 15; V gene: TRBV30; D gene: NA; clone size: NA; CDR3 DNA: TGTGCCTGGAGTCCCGGCCTTGGGAAGAATCAGCCCCAGCATTTT; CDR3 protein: CAWSPGLGKNQPQHF
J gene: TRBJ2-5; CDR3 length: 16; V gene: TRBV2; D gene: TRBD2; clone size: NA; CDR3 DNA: TGTGCCAGCAGTGGTCTAGCGGGAGGGCCAGGGGAGACCCAGTACTTC; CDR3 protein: CASSGLAGGPGETQYF
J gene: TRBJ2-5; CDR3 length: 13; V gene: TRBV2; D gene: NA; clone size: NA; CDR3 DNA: TGTGCTAGAGTAGCAGGTCTAACAGAGACCCAGTACTTC; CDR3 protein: CARVAGLTETQYF
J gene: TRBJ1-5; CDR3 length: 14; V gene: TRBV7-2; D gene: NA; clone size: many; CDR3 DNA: TGTGCCAGCAGCTCCGGGACGGTCCTCGAGCCCCAGCATTTT; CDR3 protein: CASSSGTVLEPQHF
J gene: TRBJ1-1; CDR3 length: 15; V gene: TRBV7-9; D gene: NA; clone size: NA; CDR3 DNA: TGTGCCAGCAGCCCTCGTAAACAGGGAGGGACTGAAGCTTTCTTT; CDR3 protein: CASSPRKQGGTEAFF
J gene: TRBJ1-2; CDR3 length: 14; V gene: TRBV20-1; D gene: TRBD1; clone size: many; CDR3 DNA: TGCAGTGCTAGAGTGGGGGACAGTAACTATGGCTACACCTTC; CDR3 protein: CSARVGDSNYGYTF
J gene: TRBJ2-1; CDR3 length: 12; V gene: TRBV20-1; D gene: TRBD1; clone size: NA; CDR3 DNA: TGCAGTGCTAGTAACAGGGGGACTGAGCAGTTCTTC; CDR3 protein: CSASNRGTEQFF
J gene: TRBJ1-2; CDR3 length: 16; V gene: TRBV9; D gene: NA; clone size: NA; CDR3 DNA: TGTGCCAGCAGCGTAGAAAGGGCCCCGATAGTGCGTGGCTACACCTTC; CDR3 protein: CASSVERAPIVRGYTF
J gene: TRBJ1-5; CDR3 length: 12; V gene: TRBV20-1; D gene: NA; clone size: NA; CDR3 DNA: TGCTGTGCTAGCAGCCTAATACCGCCCCAGCATTTT; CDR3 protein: CCASSLIPPQHF
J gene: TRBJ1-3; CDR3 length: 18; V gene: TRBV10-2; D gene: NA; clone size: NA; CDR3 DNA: TGCGCCAGCAGTGAAGCAGGTCCGGGACTGAACTCTGGAAACACCATACATTTT; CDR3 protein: CASSEAGPGLNSGNTIHF
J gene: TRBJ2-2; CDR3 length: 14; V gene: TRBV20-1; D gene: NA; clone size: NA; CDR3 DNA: TGCAGTGCTAGAGATCGACAGAACACCGGGGAGCTGTTTTTT; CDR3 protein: CSARDRQNTGELFF
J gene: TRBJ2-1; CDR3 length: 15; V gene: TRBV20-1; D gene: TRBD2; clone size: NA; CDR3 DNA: TGCAGTGCTGGTGATAGCGGGAGCGCTGAGAATGAGCAGTTCTTC; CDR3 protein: CSAGDSGSAENEQFF
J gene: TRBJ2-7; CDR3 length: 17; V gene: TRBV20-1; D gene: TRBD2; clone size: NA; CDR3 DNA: TGCAGTGCTAGGGGTGGATTAGCGGGAGGGCCTACCTACGAGCAGTACTTC; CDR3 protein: CSARGGLAGGPTYEQYF
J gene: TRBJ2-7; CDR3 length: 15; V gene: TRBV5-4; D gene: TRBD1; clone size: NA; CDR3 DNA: TGTGCCAGCAGCTTATGGGACAGGGTTTCCTACGAGCAGTACTTC; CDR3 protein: CASSLWDRVSYEQYF
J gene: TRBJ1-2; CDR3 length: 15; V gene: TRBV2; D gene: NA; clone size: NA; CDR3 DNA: TGTGCCAGCACATCGGGGAGGGGGGTAGCCTATGGCTACACCTTC; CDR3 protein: CASTSGRGVAYGYTF
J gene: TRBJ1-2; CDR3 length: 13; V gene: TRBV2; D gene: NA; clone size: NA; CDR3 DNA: TGCGCCAGCAGTGATACTACTGACTACGGCTACACCTTC; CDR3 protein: CASSDTTDYGYTF
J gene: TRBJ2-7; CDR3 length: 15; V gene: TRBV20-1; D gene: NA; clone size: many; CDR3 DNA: TGCAGTGCTAGAGCTCGGCGGGATAGCTCCTACGAGCAGTACTTC; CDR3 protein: CSARARRDSSYEQYF
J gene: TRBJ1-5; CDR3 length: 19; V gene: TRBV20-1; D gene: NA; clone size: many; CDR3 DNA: TGCAGTGCTAGAGATGATTTTGAAGGGGAGTACCTAGGCAATCAGCCCCAGCATTTT; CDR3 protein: CSARDDFEGEYLGNQPQHF
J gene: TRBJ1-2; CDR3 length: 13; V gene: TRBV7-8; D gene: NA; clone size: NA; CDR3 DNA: TGTGCCAGCAGCTTGGGGGGCCTCTATGGCTACACCTTC; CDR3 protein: CASSLGGLYGYTF
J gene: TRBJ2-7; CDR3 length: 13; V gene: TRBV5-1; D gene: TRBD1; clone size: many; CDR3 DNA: TGCGCCAGCAGCTCGGACAGGGTCTACGAGCAGTACTTC; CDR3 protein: CASSSDRVYEQYF
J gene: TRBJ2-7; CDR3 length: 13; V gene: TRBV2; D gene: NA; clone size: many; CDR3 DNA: TGTGCCAGCAGTTTTTCCAACTCCTACGAGCAGTACTTC; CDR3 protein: CASSFSNSYEQYF
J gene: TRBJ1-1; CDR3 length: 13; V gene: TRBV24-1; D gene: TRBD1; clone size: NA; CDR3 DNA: TGTGCCACCAGTGATCGGACAGGGGTGGGAGCTTTCTTT; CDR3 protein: CATSDRTGVGAFF
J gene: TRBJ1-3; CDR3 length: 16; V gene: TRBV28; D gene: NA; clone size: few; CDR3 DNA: TGTGCCAGCAAACTTCAGGGACCGCACTCTGGAAACACCATATATTTT; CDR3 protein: CASKLQGPHSGNTIYF